The rows below give T cell receptor beta chains drawn from one sample of a study of T cell responses to AZD1222 COVID-19 vaccine. Sequencing used immunoSEQ multiplex PCR; TCRdb keeps in-frame clones, though not all of them. Seen here are under 300,000 clones, just over 90% observed once, and the top ten hold roughly 0.6%. The material was peripheral blood, obtained on day 0 of AZD1222 vaccination. The receptors shown here come from an adult in good health. Each CDR3 is given with its conserved first and last residue. A D gene is named only where the DNA matches it firmly. The size of a clone is reported for some rows only, either as once, few or many, or as a class for expanded clones.

j_call v_call d_call clone_size cdr3_nt cdr3_aa
TRBJ2-1 TRBV18 TRBD2 NA TGTGCCAGCTCACCCGCTACTAGCGGGACCGGCAATGAGCAGTTCTTC CASSPATSGTGNEQFF
TRBJ2-2 TRBV11-3 TRBD2 once TGTGCCAGCAGCAGACTAGCGGGGGGCCATATGACCGGGGAGCTGTTTTTT CASSRLAGGHMTGELFF
TRBJ2-2 TRBV7-3 NA once TGTGCCAGCAGCTCTACAGGGTGGCCCACCGGGGAGCTGTTTTTT CASSSTGWPTGELFF
TRBJ2-7 TRBV5-4 TRBD1 once TGTGCCAGCAGCTTGGCCTGGACAGGTTCCTACGAGCAGTACTTC CASSLAWTGSYEQYF
TRBJ2-7 TRBV6-7 NA NA TGTGCCAGCAGTTACTCGACCAGCTCCCTTTTGCAGTACTTC CASSYSTSSLLQYF
TRBJ1-4 TRBV6-5 TRBD1 NA TGTGCCAGCAGTTCGGGACAGGTTTCCGAAAAACTGTTTTTT CASSSGQVSEKLFF
TRBJ2-1 TRBV6-1 TRBD2 NA TGTGCCAGCAGTGAGGGACTAGGAGTGGGTGAGCAGTTCTTC CASSEGLGVGEQFF
TRBJ1-1 TRBV28 NA once TGTGCCAGCAGCTTTACCACTGAAGCTTTCTTT CASSFTTEAFF
TRBJ2-7 TRBV7-2 TRBD1 NA TGTGCCAGCAGCTTGGGACAGAGGTACGAGCAGTACTTC CASSLGQRYEQYF
TRBJ1-5 TRBV4-1 NA NA TGCGCCAGCAGCCAAGATATGATGGCAGGGTTAGGTAGTCAGCCCCAGCATTTT CASSQDMMAGLGSQPQHF
TRBJ1-2 TRBV28 NA NA TGTGCCAGCAGATTTAAGGGGCTTGGCTACACCTTC CASRFKGLGYTF
TRBJ2-1 TRBV15 NA NA TGTGCCACCAGCAGAGATTTTAACAGCCTACAGTTCTTC CATSRDFNSLQFF
TRBJ1-6 TRBV6-1 TRBD1 NA TGTGCCAGCAGTGAAGCTGACAGGGGTGTTCCGAATTCACCCCTCCACTTT CASSEADRGVPNSPLHF
TRBJ1-1 TRBV30 NA few TGTGCCTGGAGGAGAACCATGAACACTGAAGCTTTCTTT CAWRRTMNTEAFF
TRBJ2-1 TRBV5-1 TRBD1 once TGCGCCAGCAGCCCCGCGGGGGACAGGGGCAATGAGCAGTTCTTC CASSPAGDRGNEQFF